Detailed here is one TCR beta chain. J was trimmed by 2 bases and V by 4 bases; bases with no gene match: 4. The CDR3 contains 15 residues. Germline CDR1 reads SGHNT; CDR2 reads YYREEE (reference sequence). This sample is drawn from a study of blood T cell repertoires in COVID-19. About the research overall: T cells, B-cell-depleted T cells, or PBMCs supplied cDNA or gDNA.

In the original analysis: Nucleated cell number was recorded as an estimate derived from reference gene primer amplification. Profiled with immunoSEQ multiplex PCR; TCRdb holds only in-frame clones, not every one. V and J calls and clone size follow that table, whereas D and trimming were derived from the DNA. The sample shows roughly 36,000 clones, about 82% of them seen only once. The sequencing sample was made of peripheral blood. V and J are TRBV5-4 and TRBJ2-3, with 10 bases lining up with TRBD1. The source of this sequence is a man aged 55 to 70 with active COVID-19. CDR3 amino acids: CASSAGQGTTDTQYF. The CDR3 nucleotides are TGTGCCAGCAGCGCGGGACAGGGGACCACAGATACGCAGTATTTT.